These 14 T cell receptor beta chains share one sample of origin, sequenced in a study of CD8+CD57+ T cells in acquired aplastic anemia. Patients who underwent sequencing had shown CD8+CD57+ cell expansion by flow cytometry. Genomic DNA constituted the template upon which TCR beta VDJ and CDR3 profiling was performed. TCRdb reprocessed the reads via MiXCR and lists one record per CDR3 protein. The data contain about 150,000 distinct CDR3 sequences, about 50% of them singletons. Sequenced material: sorted CD4+, CD8+, or CD8+CD57+ T cells (not recorded which) from PBMCs. The receptor set was obtained from a human donor with aplastic anemia.

This clonotype has only a few counts. This may stem from a read error, because a much larger clone lies one nucleotide away. The chain uses TRBV4-3 and TRBJ2-7; D call uncertain. The CDR3 extends over 13 amino acids. The V gene's germline CDR1 is LGHNA and CDR2 YSLEER. Between the trimmed V and J ends, which lost 1 base and 5 bases, there was a span of 9 bases. The CDR3 bases are TGCGCCAGCAGCCAAGTAGGATGGGACGAGCAGTACTTC. Its translation: CASSQVGWDEQYF.

This clonotype was seen a handful of times. This chain connects TRBV7-8 to TRBJ2-7, with a possible D match to TRBD2 (5 bases). Trimming shortened V by 2 bases and J by 2 bases, and 13 bases separated the two germline ends. Germline values: CDR1 SGHVS, CDR2 FQNEAQ. The CDR3 has 15 residues. CDR3 DNA: TGTGCCAGCAGCTTAAGGCCGGGGAACACCTACGAGCAGTACTTC. Its protein is CASSLRPGNTYEQYF.

The J gene is TRBJ2-7, the V gene TRBV10-1, with D possibly matching TRBD1 (5 bases). From germline, CDR1 is WNHNN and CDR2 SYGVQD (reference sequence). The CDR3 contains 15 residues. V gave up 8 bases and J gave up 3 bases, with 20 bases separating them. In DNA form, the CDR3 reads TGCGCCAGCCTATACGGAACAGGTGGGATCTACGAGCAGTACTTC. Amino acids: CASLYGTGGIYEQYF.

The CDR3 nucleotides are TGTGCCAGCAGCCCTAATAGGGGGGACGGAGACACCGGGGAGCTGTTTTTT. Residues: CASSPNRGDGDTGELFF. The chain combines TRBV11-2 with TRBJ2-2, with D tentatively TRBD1 or TRBD2 (6 bases each). V was trimmed by 5 bases and J by 3 bases, leaving 19 bases between them. CDR3 length equals 17 residues. CDR1 and CDR2 from the germline V gene are SGHAT and FQNNGV.

The chain is built from TRBV20-1 and TRBJ2-3, with 7 nucleotides matching TRBD2. The CDR3 is made up of 12 amino acids. The trim removed 3 bases at V and 3 bases at J, leaving 0 bases unmatched. CDR1 and CDR2 (germline): DFQATT, SNEGSKA (reference sequence). The CDR3, as DNA: TGCAGTGCTAGCGGGAGGACAGATACGCAGTATTTT. Translating it yields CSASGRTDTQYF.

This clonotype was seen many times. This sequence joins TRBV7-3 and TRBJ2-2; possibly TRBD1 for D (5 bases). CDR3 length: 12 residues. Germline CDR1 is SGHTA and CDR2 is FQGTGA. Trimming removed 5 bases from V and 6 bases from J, with 7 bases in between. The CDR3 DNA reads TGTGCCAGCAGCCCCAGGGCCGGGGAGCTGTTTTTT. This sequence encodes CASSPRAGELFF.

This chain's CDR3 is CATKETRGEQFF. The CDR3, as DNA: TGTGCCACCAAGGAGACGAGGGGTGAGCAGTTCTTC. This chain links TRBV15 with TRBJ2-1; either TRBD1 or TRBD2 may supply D (5 bases each). The CDR3 is made up of 12 amino acids. Deletions cut 7 bases from V and 9 bases from J, with 13 bases between. Germline V CDR1 and CDR2: LNHNV, YYDKDF (reference sequence). The variable domain in full, with the rest retrieved from reference TRBV15 and TRBJ2-1, is DAMVIQNPRYQVTQFGKPVTLSCSQTLNHNVMYWYQQKSSQAPKLLFHYYDKDFNNEADTPDNFQSRRPNTSFCFLDIRSPGLGDTAMYLCATKETRGEQFFGPGTRLTVL.

Regarding this clonotype: A read error may explain this, as a much larger clone is one base away. The chain links TRBV4-2 to TRBJ2-2; D is ambiguous. CDR1 LGHNA and CDR2 YNFKEQ come from the germline V gene. V lost 4 bases and J lost 7, with 7 bases in between. The CDR3 spans 12 residues. The CDR3 DNA follows: TGTGCCAGCAGCCGAGTGGGCGGGGAGCTGTTTTTT. Amino acid sequence: CASSRVGGELFF.

The genes are TRBV20-1 and TRBJ1-2; no clear D gene. CDR1 DFQATT and CDR2 SNEGSKA come from the germline V gene (reference sequence). This CDR3 comprises 12 residues. V lost 7 bases and J 0 bases, leaving 9 bases between the germline ends. CDR3 bases: TGCAGTGTCTGGGGAGCTAACTATGGCTACACCTTC. Its translation is CSVWGANYGYTF.

This clonotype was recorded at least ten times. The chain combines TRBV10-1 with TRBJ1-5, with 9 bases matching TRBD1. The junction had 4 bases not matched to a gene; V was cut back by 6 bases and J by 1 base. The CDR3 contains 15 residues. The germline V gene encodes CDR1 WNHNN and CDR2 SYGVQD (reference sequence). DNA of the CDR3: TGCGCCAGCAGCCTAGGGACAGGGAGCAATCAGCCCCAGCATTTT. This codes for CASSLGTGSNQPQHF.

The table lists this clonotype with a few counts. The chain couples TRBV2 to TRBJ2-7, with 9 nucleotides matching TRBD2. Per germline, CDR1 SNHLY and CDR2 FYNNEI. The CDR3 is made up of 15 amino acids. V was pared by 6 bases and J by 5 bases, with 11 bases of the junction left unmatched. The CDR3 DNA reads as TGTGCCAGCAGAAACCTAGCGGGAAGACGCAACGAGCAGTACTTC. It encodes CASRNLAGRRNEQYF.

The chain joins TRBV7-2 to TRBJ1-1, with D unclear. The CDR3 runs to 12 residues. Trimming stripped 6 bases from V and 6 bases from J, with 11 bases between. Germline V gives CDR1 SGHTA, CDR2 FQGNSA. As DNA, the CDR3 is TGTGCCAGCAGTTTGACTGTACCTGAAGCTTTCTTT. Its protein is CASSLTVPEAFF.

This rearrangement joins TRBV24-1 to TRBJ1-2; 10 bases fit TRBD1. J was trimmed by 4 bases and V by 9 bases; bases with no gene match: 4. The CDR3 has 13 amino acids. The germline V gene encodes CDR1 KGHDR and CDR2 SFDVKD. The CDR3: CATRDRGLYGYTF. For the CDR3, the DNA is TGTGCCACCCGGGACAGGGGACTCTATGGCTACACCTTC.

This clonotype has more than one count but fewer than ten. The chain recombines TRBV28 with TRBJ2-1; 7 bases match TRBD2. The CDR3 is 13 amino acids. The V segment lost 6 bases and the J segment 7 bases; nucleotides outside the gene matches: 6. CDR1 and CDR2 from the germline V gene are MDHEN and SYDVKM. CDR3 residues: CASRSGMSNEQFF. For the CDR3, the DNA is TGTGCCAGCAGGAGCGGGATGAGTAATGAGCAGTTCTTC.